The clone carrying this TCR beta chain showed up many times. Its antigen is as yet unknown. This sample was taken from a study of T-cell reconstitution after alpha-beta-depleted transplantation in children. Notes on the study in general: Reportedly, roughly two months post-transplant, alpha-beta T cells arose from several hundred expanded graft clones. Among T cells one year after transplant, newly produced cells accounted for most counts and diversity. Surviving recipient T cells and thymic progenitors produced the high day-60 TCRbeta diversity seen in some patients.

Preparation of the TCRbeta library involved a method that used unique molecular identifiers. In TCRdb, the PCR reads were re-called with MiXCR into one record per CDR3 protein. The profile shows about 250,000 distinct CDR3 sequences, 24% of them singletons. The V end lost 2 bases, the J end lost 8 bases, and 13 bases lay between the germline ends. This CDR3 contains 14 residues. Germline V gene data show CDR1 as SNHLY and CDR2 as FYNNEI. Here the sequenced sample was PBMCs, mostly from graft donor cells, taken 360 days after TCRalphabeta/CD19-depleted stem cell transplant. This receptor was identified in a female patient aged 2-15 years who had a stem cell transplant for congenital amegakaryocytic thrombocytopenia, so the T cells may come from the graft donor. This chain uses TRBV2 with TRBJ2-1; unclear D gene. CDR3 DNA: TGTGCCAGCAGTGAAATGGAACCCCCCGATGAGCAGTTCTTC. It translates to CASSEMEPPDEQFF.